The 28 T cell receptor beta chains listed next were all sequenced from one sample in a study of control samples from healthy donors and cancer patients. The data were produced by immunoSEQ multiplex PCR, yet TCRdb's version contains in-frame clones alone and is incomplete. The sample shows 120,000 or so clones, more than 75% of them seen only once. Sequencing used blood. Every receptor here comes from a man aged 60 to 69 in good health.

The rearrangement joins TRBV21-1 to TRBJ2-2; the listed D gene, TRBD1, was not tested against the DNA. TRBV21-1 constitutes a pseudogene. The CDR3 has 16 residues. CDR3 loop: CASSKVGQVQGGELFF. CDR3 nucleotides: TGTGCCAGCAGCAAGGTGGGACAGGTCCAGGGCGGGGAGCTGTTTTTT.

V gene TRBV3-1 (or the pseudogene TRBV3-2) combines with J gene TRBJ1-1, with 7 nucleotides matching TRBD1. V lost 6 bases, J lost 7 bases, and 11 bases stayed unmatched. CDR3 length: 14 residues. Looked up from germline, CDR1 is LGHDT and CDR2 is YNNKEL (reference sequence). Written as DNA, the CDR3 is TGTGCCAGCAGACCTGTAGGGGGCAGGAGTGAAGCTTTCTTT. Encoded protein: CASRPVGGRSEAFF.

Only a few counts were recorded for this clone. The chain carries TRBV7-3 and TRBJ2-7; D call uncertain. Germline V gives CDR1 SGHTA, CDR2 FQGTGA. Trimming removed 0 bases from V and 2 bases from J, with 5 bases in between. The CDR3 length is 13 residues. CDR3 sequence reads: CASSLTQAYEQYF. CDR3 nucleotides: TGTGCCAGCAGCTTAACCCAGGCCTACGAGCAGTACTTC.

The chain joins TRBV18 to TRBJ1-1, with D possibly being TRBD1 (5 bases). The CDR3 loop spans 13 amino acids. Trimming left V 0 bases short and J 11 bases short, with 13 bases between. Looked up from germline, CDR1 is KGHSH and CDR2 is LQKENI. The CDR3 DNA reads TGTGCCAGCTCACCACCGGGGCTGGGGGAGGCTTTCTTT. Its translation: CASSPPGLGEAFF.

The chain is built from TRBV4-2 and TRBJ2-5; 13 bases line up with TRBD2. V gave up 1 base and J gave up 4 bases; unmatched junction bases: 3. The CDR3 consists of 16 residues. Germline loops: CDR1 LGHNA, CDR2 YNFKEQ. The CDR3 DNA reads TGTGCCAGCAGCCAAGCACTAGCGGGGGGGCGAGAGACCCAGTACTTC. Its translation: CASSQALAGGRETQYF.

This chain links TRBV7-2 with TRBJ2-7, with D unclear. CDR3 length: 13 amino acids. Trimming removed 1 base from V and 2 bases from J, with 6 bases in between. Germline V gives CDR1 SGHTA, CDR2 FQGNSA. The CDR3 sequence: CASSLGGTYEQYF. The CDR3 DNA sequence: TGTGCCAGCAGCTTAGGGGGAACCTACGAGCAGTACTTC.

This sequence joins TRBV5-4 and TRBJ1-2; D uncertain. V was pared by 0 bases and J by 0 bases, with 6 bases between. Germline V gives CDR1 SGHNT, CDR2 YYREEE (reference sequence). There are 14 residues in the CDR3. The chain's CDR3 is CASSLGTANYGYTF. The CDR3 nucleotides are TGTGCCAGCAGCTTGGGGACTGCTAACTATGGCTACACCTTC.

Only one count was recorded for this clone. The chain is built from TRBV19 and TRBJ2-1; 7 positions match TRBD1. This CDR3 has 16 amino acids. V trimming: 0 bases; J trimming: 6 bases; junction bases outside the gene matches: 8. CDR1 LNHDA and CDR2 SQIVND come from the germline V gene (reference sequence). CDR3 sequence: CASSIDSLSGGNEQFF. CDR3 in DNA: TGTGCCAGTAGTATAGATAGTCTCTCAGGGGGCAATGAGCAGTTCTTC.

The chain is built from TRBV19 and TRBJ2-3; D is unresolved. The germline V and J ends were trimmed by 7 bases and 0 bases, with 11 bases remaining between them. Germline V gene lookup returns CDR1 LNHDA and CDR2 SQIVND (reference sequence). The CDR3 is 14 residues long. Here the CDR3 reads CASTDGHSTDTQYF. The CDR3, as DNA: TGTGCCAGTACTGATGGGCACAGCACAGATACGCAGTATTTT.

Turning to this clone: One end of the junction varies from germline; a read error may be responsible. The rearrangement links TRBV18 to TRBJ2-3; 11 bases fit TRBD2. This CDR3 is built from 15 residues. Germline lookup yields CDR1 KGHSH and CDR2 LQKENI. The CDR3 DNA follows: TGTGCCAGCTCCCCACTAGCGGGGGTTGAGGATACGCAGTATTTT. Translated, it gives CASSPLAGVEDTQYF.

The chain recombines TRBV6-1 with TRBJ2-7, with a weak D call TRBD1 (5 bases). Looked up from germline, CDR1 is MNHNS and CDR2 is SASEGT. This CDR3 is built from 14 residues. Trimming took 2 bases from V and 4 from J, leaving 12 bases between them. The CDR3 here is CASSELSGIYEQYF. In nucleotides, the CDR3 is TGTGCCAGCAGTGAACTATCAGGGATTTACGAGCAGTACTTC.

The table lists this clone with a count of one. This chain connects TRBV15 to TRBJ2-7, with 10 positions matching TRBD2. The ends lost 2 bases at V and 3 bases at J; junction bases unmatched: 7. The CDR3 loop spans 16 amino acids. Germline CDR1 and CDR2: LNHNV and YYDKDF (reference sequence). The CDR3 DNA reads as TGTGCCACCAGCAGACCTAGCGGGGGAACCTACTACGAGCAGTACTTC. Its protein product is CATSRPSGGTYYEQYF.

This chain joins TRBV4-1 and TRBJ2-3, with 9 positions matching TRBD1. Germline V gene lookup returns CDR1 MGHRA and CDR2 YSYEKL. This CDR3 has 15 amino acids. Losses at the gene ends were 2 bases for V and 1 base for J; bases not matched to a gene: 1. The CDR3, as DNA: TGCGCCAGCAGCCAACGGGACAGGGGCACAGATACGCAGTATTTT. It translates to CASSQRDRGTDTQYF.

The chain links TRBV18 to TRBJ1-1; D remains ambiguous. CDR1 and CDR2 (germline): KGHSH, LQKENI. The CDR3 contains 13 residues. Trimming shortened V by 5 bases and J by 3 bases, and 10 bases separated the two germline ends. CDR3 loop: CASSGWGDTEAFF. Written as DNA, the CDR3 is TGTGCCAGCTCAGGGTGGGGAGACACTGAAGCTTTCTTT.

This clone was observed a handful of times. The chain is built from TRBV28 and TRBJ1-1; TRBD1 is a possible D gene (5 bases). From germline, CDR1 is MDHEN and CDR2 SYDVKM. The CDR3 is 13 amino acids. V lost 4 bases and J 5 bases, leaving 11 bases between the germline ends. The CDR3 sequence is CASSWQGRTEAFF. For the CDR3, the DNA is TGTGCCAGCAGTTGGCAGGGTAGGACTGAAGCTTTCTTT.

The genes are TRBV19 and TRBJ1-1, with 9 bases that match TRBD1. V trimming: 9 bases; J trimming: 0 bases; junction bases outside the gene matches: 2. The V gene's germline CDR1 is LNHDA and CDR2 SQIVND (reference sequence). The CDR3 is 13 amino acids. This CDR3 is CASGQGMNTEAFF. In DNA form, the CDR3 reads TGTGCCAGCGGACAGGGGATGAACACTGAAGCTTTCTTT.

V usage is TRBV4-1 and J usage is TRBJ1-2; unclear D gene. The CDR3 is 16 amino acids. Between the trimmed V and J ends, which lost 1 base and 8 bases, there was a span of 20 bases. The germline gives CDR1 MGHRA, CDR2 YSYEKL. The CDR3 DNA is TGCGCCAGCAGCCAAGGGGTTTTCAGCGCCGTGGGGGGCTACACCTTC. Translating gives CASSQGVFSAVGGYTF.

The chain combines TRBV28 with TRBJ1-5, with D possibly matching TRBD1 (6 bases). Germline CDR1 reads MDHEN; CDR2 reads SYDVKM. This CDR3 has 17 residues. Trimming took 5 bases from V and 1 from J, leaving 18 bases between them. Here the CDR3 reads CASSAPGHSPSNQPQHF. The CDR3 DNA follows: TGTGCCAGCAGTGCCCCGGGACACTCGCCGAGCAATCAGCCCCAGCATTTT.

The rearrangement links TRBV4-1 to TRBJ1-2; no firm D call. V was shortened by 0 bases and J by 5 bases, with 10 bases between the two germline ends. The CDR3 spans 14 residues. Germline loops: CDR1 MGHRA, CDR2 YSYEKL. CDR3 region: CASSQDFGTYGYTF. The CDR3 DNA reads TGCGCCAGCAGCCAAGATTTCGGAACGTATGGCTACACCTTC.

CDR3 coding DNA: TGTGCCAGCCAGGGGGATAACTATGGCTACACCTTC. Its translation: CASQGDNYGYTF. This chain links TRBV6-6 with TRBJ1-2, with 7 bases that match TRBD1. From germline, CDR1 is MNHNY and CDR2 SVGAGI (reference sequence). With V trimmed by 8 bases and J by 1 base, 1 base remained unmatched. This CDR3 is 12 amino acids long.

CDR3 in DNA: TGTGCCAGCTCGCGGACAGGGGAGCTAACTTTCTTT. Translation: CASSRTGELTFF. The V and J genes are TRBV18 and TRBJ1-1; TRBD1 matches 9 bases. Germline assignment: CDR1 KGHSH and CDR2 LQKENI. The CDR3 contains 12 residues. The J segment lost 12 bases and the V segment lost 6 bases, leaving 8 bases of the junction unmatched.

The chain employs TRBV28 and TRBJ1-2, with TRBD1 matching 7 bases. CDR1 is MDHEN, CDR2 SYDVKM, per germline. CDR3 length equals 15 residues. V lost 5 bases to trimming and J lost 0 bases; unmatched junction nucleotides: 6. Here the CDR3 DNA reads TGTGCCAGCAGTGAGACAGGGAAATCTAACTATGGCTACACCTTC. The encoded protein is CASSETGKSNYGYTF.

This rearrangement joins TRBV4-2 to TRBJ2-3, with TRBD1 matching 8 bases. This CDR3 is built from 15 residues. Germline loops: CDR1 LGHNA, CDR2 YNFKEQ. Unmatched junction bases numbered 6, after V lost 6 bases and J lost 1 base. This CDR3 reads CASSYQGQGTDTQYF. In nucleotides, the CDR3 is TGTGCCAGCAGTTACCAGGGACAGGGCACAGATACGCAGTATTTT.

This clone was found a few times. The chain combines TRBV24-1 with TRBJ2-2, with 12 bases matching TRBD1. The CDR3 is made up of 20 amino acids. Unmatched junction bases numbered 12, after V lost 4 bases and J lost 1 base. The V gene's germline CDR1 is KGHDR and CDR2 SFDVKD. CDR3 residues: CATSDPKGQGALMNTGELFF. CDR3 DNA: TGTGCCACCAGTGACCCTAAGGGACAGGGGGCCCTAATGAACACCGGGGAGCTGTTTTTT.

This rearrangement joins TRBV5-1 to TRBJ2-3, with 11 nucleotides matching TRBD2. Losses at the gene ends were 4 bases for V and 2 bases for J; bases not matched to a gene: 12. The germline V gene encodes CDR1 SGHRS and CDR2 YFSETQ. The CDR3 loop spans 18 amino acids. CDR3 loop: CASSQGLAAGVPTDTQYF. CDR3 nucleotide sequence: TGCGCCAGCAGCCAGGGACTAGCGGCCGGAGTACCCACAGATACGCAGTATTTT. Looking up the rest from reference TRBV5-1 and TRBJ2-3 gives the full variable domain: KAGVTQTPRYLIKTRGQQVTLSCSPISGHRSVSWYQQTPGQGLQFLFEYFSETQRNKGNFPGRFSGRQFSNSRSEMNVSTLELGDSALYLCASSQGLAAGVPTDTQYFGPGTRLTVL.

V is TRBV18 and J is TRBJ2-1; maybe TRBD1 (6 bases). V lost 3 bases and J lost 3, with 9 bases in between. CDR1 is KGHSH and CDR2 is LQKENI in the germline V gene. The CDR3 length is 14 residues. Written as DNA, the CDR3 is TGTGCCAGCTCACCTGGGGGCAACTACAATGAGCAGTTCTTC. Translation gives CASSPGGNYNEQFF.

V gene TRBV12-3 or TRBV12-4 combines with J gene TRBJ1-1; tentatively, D is TRBD1 (5 bases). CDR3 length equals 13 residues. Trimming stripped 6 bases from V and 4 bases from J, with 12 bases between. The CDR3 DNA is TGTGCCAGCAGACTGATGGGGGTCACTGAAGCTTTCTTT. It translates to CASRLMGVTEAFF.

In this sample, this clone turned up once. V is TRBV28 and J is TRBJ1-1, with 12 bases identical to TRBD1. The CDR3 contains 15 residues. Germline CDR1 and CDR2: MDHEN and SYDVKM. Trimming cost V 5 bases and J 11 bases; bases outside gene matches: 12. Here the CDR3 DNA reads TGTGCCAGCAGTAAAACCGGGACAGGGGGCGATTACGCTTTCTTT. Translating gives CASSKTGTGGDYAFF.